What follows are 10 T cell receptor beta chains derived from one specimen sequenced in a study of PD-L1 blockade in urothelial cancer. Produced via immunoSEQ multiplex PCR; TCRdb's table is partial and in-frame only. The table records 75,000 to 95,000 clones, over 90% of them present only once. The starting material was PBMCs, obtained around atezolizumab (anti-PD-L1) treatment. The receptors originated from a man aged 55 to 70 with urothelial cancer.

The V and J genes are TRBV29-1 and TRBJ1-3; maybe TRBD1 (5 bases). This CDR3 has 23 amino acids. Germline CDR1 SQVTM, CDR2 ANQGSEA. Trimming stripped 7 bases from V and 7 bases from J, with 47 bases between. The CDR3 bases are TGCAGCGCCGAGGGAGGGGAGAGCACCGCTCTCCGGAGAGCAAAAGCCAGATGGAACACCATATATTTT. Its protein product is CSAEGGESTALRRAKARWNTIYF.

This chain joins TRBV2 and TRBJ1-1; a weak D match, TRBD1 (5 bases). Trimming shortened V by 8 bases and J by 2 bases, and 12 bases separated the two germline ends. Per germline, CDR1 SNHLY and CDR2 FYNNEI. The CDR3 loop spans 13 amino acids. This CDR3 is CASGRGPNTEAFF. CDR3 coding DNA: TGTGCCAGCGGGAGGGGACCCAACACTGAAGCTTTCTTT.

V usage is TRBV25-1 and J usage is TRBJ2-5, with no clear D. Per the germline V gene, CDR1 is MGHDK and CDR2 is SYGVNS. The CDR3 sequence is 11 residues long. V lost 1 base to trimming and J lost 9 bases, with 6 bases between them. CDR3 region: CASSELTSQYF. The CDR3 DNA sequence: TGTGCCAGCAGTGAATTGACTTCCCAGTACTTC.

The chain recombines TRBV7-2 with TRBJ2-7; 7 bases fit TRBD2. J gave up 3 bases and V 5 bases, and 16 bases lay outside the gene matches. Germline V lookup: CDR1 SGHTA, CDR2 FQGNSA. The CDR3 is 17 residues long. CDR3 bases: TGTGCCAGCAGCCCCCAGACAGTGGGGAGGGAGCTCTACGAGCAGTACTTC. This codes for CASSPQTVGRELYEQYF.

The chain has TRBV11-2 and TRBJ2-1; 13 nucleotides agree with TRBD2. J lost 15 bases, V lost 3 bases, and 8 bases had no gene match. CDR1 and CDR2 from the germline V gene are SGHAT and FQNNGV. The CDR3 contains 14 residues. In DNA form, the CDR3 reads TGTGCCAGCAGCTTGGGGACTAGCGGGAATCGTCGGTTCTTC. This gives the protein CASSLGTSGNRRFF. The full variable domain, completed using reference TRBV11-2 and TRBJ2-1, is EAGVAQSPRYKIIEKRQSVAFWCNPISGHATLYWYQQILGQGPKLLIQFQNNGVVDDSQLPKDRFSAERLKGVDSTLKIQPAKLEDSAVYLCASSLGTSGNRRFFGPGTRLTVL.

J is TRBJ1-2 and V is TRBV5-1, with D maybe TRBD1 (5 bases). V was shortened by 0 bases and J by 4 bases, with 19 bases between the two germline ends. CDR1 is SGHRS, CDR2 YFSETQ, per germline. CDR3 size: 17 residues. The CDR3 here is CASSLEAGGISFYGYTF. The CDR3 nucleotides read TGCGCCAGCAGCTTGGAGGCGGGGGGTATTTCGTTCTATGGCTACACCTTC.

The CDR3 sequence: CASSVGQGVSNEQYF. The CDR3 bases are TGTGCCAGCTCAGTGGGACAGGGGGTGTCAAACGAGCAGTACTTC. The gene calls are TRBV18 and TRBJ2-7; 11 nucleotides line up with TRBD1. This CDR3 contains 15 residues. Germline V gives CDR1 KGHSH, CDR2 LQKENI. V shed 5 bases and J 5 bases; nucleotides not matched to a gene: 8. The entire variable domain, with the rest obtained from reference TRBV18 and TRBJ2-7, is as follows: NAGVMQNPRHLVRRRGQEARLRCSPMKGHSHVYWYRQLPEEGLKFMVYLQKENIIDESGMPKERFSAEFPKEGPSILRIQQVVRGDSAAYFCASSVGQGVSNEQYFGPGTRLTVT.

The chain links TRBV18 to TRBJ2-7; 7 bases fit TRBD2. This CDR3 region has 15 residues. Germline V lookup: CDR1 KGHSH, CDR2 LQKENI. V lost 3 bases and J lost 3; bases outside the gene matches: 8. For the CDR3, the DNA is TGTGCCAGCTCACCGGCGTCCAGGGAGGGCTACGAGCAGTACTTC. Its translation: CASSPASREGYEQYF.

The chain is built from TRBV6-5 and TRBJ2-3; TRBD1 aligns across 9 bases. The V gene's germline CDR1 is MNHEY and CDR2 SVGAGI. V shed 6 bases, J shed 3 bases, and the junction held 7 bases outside the gene matches. CDR3 length: 15 amino acids. For the CDR3, the DNA is TGTGCCAGCAGCAAAACAGGGGGCTGGACAGATACGCAGTATTTT. Translated: CASSKTGGWTDTQYF.

The V and J genes are TRBV28 and TRBJ1-4; perhaps TRBD1 as D (5 bases). CDR1 MDHEN and CDR2 SYDVKM come from the germline V gene. Between the trimmed V and J ends, which lost 5 bases and 5 bases, there was a span of 15 bases. The CDR3 is made up of 15 amino acids. The CDR3 here is CASSDPGLGNEKLFF. DNA for the CDR3: TGTGCCAGCAGTGACCCGGGACTAGGGAATGAAAAACTGTTTTTT.